Below, 30 T cell receptor beta chains from the same sample are listed, as sequenced in a study of T cells in Graves' hyperthyroidism and ophthalmopathy. RNA transcripts were the template for amplifying TCR beta CDR3 regions. The HTBI primer set drove a first-round RT-PCR of the TCR CDR3. One entry per CDR3 protein, called by TCRdb with MiXCR from the multiplex PCR reads. The profile shows a few hundred thousand distinct CDR3 sequences, around 16% of them singletons. The material sequenced was blood. Every receptor here comes from a woman aged 30 to 39 with Graves' hyperthyroidism.

This clonotype appeared many times. This rearrangement joins TRBV7-2 to TRBJ2-3; D call uncertain. Trimming shortened V by 5 bases and J by 1 base, and 7 bases separated the two germline ends. Germline V gene sequence: CDR1 SGHTA, CDR2 FQGNSA. CDR3 length equals 13 residues. The CDR3 is CASSARRTDTQYF. Here the CDR3 DNA reads TGTGCCAGCAGCGCACGGCGCACAGATACGCAGTATTTT. The whole variable domain, remainder taken from reference TRBV7-2 and TRBJ2-3, is GAGVSQSPSNKVTEKGKDVELRCDPISGHTALYWYRQSLGQGLEFLIYFQGNSAPDKSGLPSDRFSAERTGGSVSTLTIQRTQQEDSAVYLCASSARRTDTQYFGPGTRLTVL.

This clonotype was seen many times. The rearrangement links TRBV3-1 to TRBJ2-1, with TRBD1 identical over 9 bases. Germline V gene sequence: CDR1 LGHDT, CDR2 YNNKEL (reference sequence). Unmatched junction bases numbered 1, after V lost 3 bases and J lost 4 bases. The CDR3 sequence is 14 residues long. In DNA form, the CDR3 reads TGTGCCAGCAGCCAGGGGACAGGGTACAATGAGCAGTTCTTC. Protein: CASSQGTGYNEQFF.

This clonotype was detected a few times. This chain connects TRBV27 to TRBJ1-1; D unresolved. The CDR3 spans 11 residues. The germline gives CDR1 MNHEY, CDR2 SMNVEV (reference sequence). V lost 8 bases and J lost 4, with 8 bases in between. The CDR3: CASEVGTEAFF. The CDR3 bases are TGTGCCAGCGAGGTCGGCACTGAAGCTTTCTTT.

A note on this clonotype: Since a much larger clone is just one base distant, this may be a read error. This chain uses TRBV20-1 with TRBJ2-3; D unresolved. Germline CDR1 is DFQATT and CDR2 is SNEGSKA (reference sequence). CDR3 length equals 12 residues. V was cut by 4 bases and J by 10 bases, with 15 bases left in between. Here the CDR3 reads CSAKADSDAQYF. DNA of the CDR3: TGCAGTGCTAAGGCGGATTCGGATGCGCAGTATTTT.

This clonotype was detected many times. The rearrangement uses TRBV2 and TRBJ2-3, with D perhaps TRBD2 (5 bases). Trimming took 5 bases from V and 0 from J, leaving 9 bases between them. From germline, CDR1 is SNHLY and CDR2 FYNNEI. The CDR3 is 14 residues long. CDR3 sequence reads: CASSRSGSTDTQYF. CDR3 DNA: TGTGCCAGCAGTCGCTCGGGAAGCACAGATACGCAGTATTTT.

This sequence joins TRBV10-1 and TRBJ1-1, with TRBD1 matching over 9 bases. CDR3 length equals 13 residues. In germline, CDR1 is WNHNN, CDR2 SYGVQD (reference sequence). The trim removed 5 bases at V and 10 bases at J, leaving 8 bases unmatched. The CDR3 coding sequence is TGCGCCAGCAGTTTGGGACAGGGAAGCGCAGCTTTCTTT. Its protein is CASSLGQGSAAFF.

This clonotype was detected many times. V and J are TRBV24-1 and TRBJ1-5, with D possibly TRBD1 on 5 matching bases. CDR3 length: 13 amino acids. Germline CDR1 and CDR2: KGHDR and SFDVKD. V lost 9 bases to trimming and J lost 5 bases, with 13 bases between them. DNA for the CDR3: TGTGCCACCTCCGACAGTACAGATCAGCCCCAGCATTTT. Translated, it gives CATSDSTDQPQHF.

This clonotype was seen more than once but under ten times. The chain employs TRBV9 and TRBJ2-3, with D unclear. V lost 6 bases and J 2 bases, leaving 10 bases between the germline ends. Germline CDR1 is SGDLS and CDR2 is YYNGEE. The CDR3 totals 13 residues. The CDR3 loop is CASTARYTDTQYF. The CDR3 DNA follows: TGTGCCAGCACAGCGAGGTACACAGATACGCAGTATTTT. Together with reference TRBV9 and TRBJ2-3, the CDR3 gives the full variable domain: DSGVTQTPKHLITATGQRVTLRCSPRSGDLSVYWYQQSLDQGLQFLIQYYNGEERAKGNILERFSAQQFPDLHSELNLSSLELGDSALYFCASTARYTDTQYFGPGTRLTVL.

This clonotype was counted at least ten times. The rearrangement uses TRBV10-3 and TRBJ1-1, with TRBD1 matching 7 bases. The CDR3 contains 14 residues. J gave up 6 bases and V 4 bases, and 8 bases lay outside the gene matches. Germline loops: CDR1 ENHRY, CDR2 SYGVKD. The DNA for the CDR3 is TGTGCCATCAGTGTCGACAGGGCCAGGGCTGAAGCTTTCTTT. Protein sequence: CAISVDRARAEAFF.

This clonotype occurred a few times. The chain has TRBV7-2 and TRBJ2-1; 8 nucleotides match TRBD2. The germline gives CDR1 SGHTA, CDR2 FQGNSA. The CDR3 is 17 residues long. J was trimmed by 4 bases and V by 4 bases; bases with no gene match: 12. CDR3 nucleotide sequence: TGTGCCAGCAGCTCCCGGGGGGGACTAGGGGGATACAATGAGCAGTTCTTC. This translates into CASSSRGGLGGYNEQFF.

This clonotype was found many times. The chain carries TRBV18 and TRBJ2-3; D ambiguous. The V end lost 0 bases, the J end lost 4 bases, and 11 bases lay between the germline ends. The CDR3 totals 15 residues. Per the germline V gene, CDR1 is KGHSH and CDR2 is LQKENI. The CDR3, as DNA: TGTGCCAGCTCACCACCCTGGCAGACATCAGATACGCAGTATTTT. This encodes CASSPPWQTSDTQYF.

The chain carries TRBV2 and TRBJ2-2; the D is unclear. Germline V CDR1 and CDR2: SNHLY, FYNNEI. The CDR3 covers 16 residues. Trimming took 2 bases from V and 0 from J, leaving 10 bases between them. In DNA, the CDR3 is TGTGCCAGCAGTGAACTAAAGGGCCCGAACACCGGGGAGCTGTTTTTT. Protein: CASSELKGPNTGELFF.

This clonotype was seen many times. The chain links TRBV7-9 to TRBJ2-5; 12 bases fit TRBD2. This CDR3 contains 14 residues. The germline V gene encodes CDR1 SEHNR and CDR2 FQNEAQ (reference sequence). V was pared by 4 bases and J by 13 bases, with 10 bases of the junction left unmatched. CDR3 residues: CASSSRTSGEVMYF. As DNA, the CDR3 is TGTGCCAGCAGCTCCCGGACTAGCGGGGAGGTCATGTACTTC.

This clonotype occurred many times. V is TRBV27 and J is TRBJ2-5, with D possibly being TRBD2 (5 bases). This CDR3 comprises 15 residues. V shed 3 bases and J shed 4 bases, with 15 bases lying between them. Germline CDR1 reads MNHEY; CDR2 reads SMNVEV (reference sequence). CDR3 sequence (DNA): TGTGCCAGCAGTTTCTCCCGGGGTGCCTCAGAGACCCAGTACTTC. This gives the protein CASSFSRGASETQYF.

This clonotype has ten or more counts. This chain uses TRBV18 with TRBJ2-7, with 11 bases aligning to TRBD1. Looked up from germline, CDR1 is KGHSH and CDR2 is LQKENI. The CDR3 loop spans 14 amino acids. V lost 5 bases and J lost 5; bases outside the gene matches: 5. In DNA, the CDR3 is TGTGCCAGCTCAACTTGGACAGGGGGCGACGAGCAGTACTTC. Its protein is CASSTWTGGDEQYF.

This sequence joins TRBV6-2 or TRBV6-3 and TRBJ2-2; D call uncertain. The CDR3 is made up of 13 amino acids. V lost 5 bases to trimming and J lost 5 bases, with 9 bases between them. CDR1 and CDR2 (germline): MNHEY, SVGEGT. CDR3 residues: CASSLGFTGELFF. CDR3 DNA: TGTGCCAGCAGTCTGGGATTTACCGGGGAGCTGTTTTTT.

The J gene is TRBJ1-1, the V gene TRBV19; a possible D gene is TRBD1 (5 bases). This CDR3 is built from 13 residues. Germline CDR1 and CDR2: LNHDA and SQIVND (reference sequence). Trimming cost V 9 bases and J 0 bases, with 11 bases left between them. The CDR3 sequence is CASSGYLNTEAFF. The CDR3 DNA follows: TGTGCCAGCTCAGGGTATCTGAACACTGAAGCTTTCTTT. Full variable domain (outside the CDR3, taken from reference TRBV19 and TRBJ1-1): DGGITQSPKYLFRKEGQNVTLSCEQNLNHDAMYWYRQDPGQGLRLIYYSQIVNDFQKGDIAEGYSVSREKKESFPLTVTSAQKNPTAFYLCASSGYLNTEAFFGQGTRLTVV.

J is TRBJ1-4 and V is TRBV15; D remains ambiguous. V was clipped by 0 bases and J by 7 bases, with 15 bases between them. CDR3 length: 16 residues. Germline CDR1 LNHNV, CDR2 YYDKDF (reference sequence). The CDR3 DNA follows: TGTGCCACCAGCAGAGAAGTAAGGGTGCAAGGTGAAAAACTGTTTTTT. This codes for CATSREVRVQGEKLFF.

The chain couples TRBV5-1 to TRBJ1-5; maybe TRBD1 (5 bases). V shed 4 bases and J shed 4 bases, with 15 bases lying between them. The CDR3 covers 15 residues. Germline V gives CDR1 SGHRS, CDR2 YFSETQ. The CDR3 sequence: CASSPGTPGNQPQHF. In DNA form, the CDR3 reads TGCGCCAGCAGCCCGGGGACTCCGGGAAATCAGCCCCAGCATTTT.

This clonotype was seen a few times. The chain recombines TRBV6-5 with TRBJ2-1, with unresolved D. This CDR3 has 18 residues. Per germline, CDR1 MNHEY and CDR2 SVGAGI. Trimming removed 1 base from V and 0 bases from J, with 16 bases in between. CDR3 amino acids: CASSYLNSDQSSYNEQFF. CDR3 nucleotides: TGTGCCAGCAGTTACTTAAACTCGGACCAGAGCTCCTACAATGAGCAGTTCTTC.

The chain combines TRBV10-2 with TRBJ1-5, with 8 positions matching TRBD1. The length of the CDR3 is 14 residues. Germline loops: CDR1 WSHSY, CDR2 SAAADI. The V and J ends lost 6 bases and 6 bases, in that order; junction bases with no gene match: 7. CDR3 coding DNA: TGCGCCAGCAGCGGACAGGGAAGTCGTCAGCCCCAGCATTTT. The encoded protein is CASSGQGSRQPQHF.

V usage is TRBV2 and J usage is TRBJ2-7, with 7 bases that match TRBD2. Germline CDR1 is SNHLY and CDR2 is FYNNEI. V lost 1 base, J lost 2 bases, and 14 bases stayed unmatched. This CDR3 is built from 18 residues. This CDR3 is CASSEGVQRESFPYEQYF. In DNA form, the CDR3 reads TGTGCCAGCAGTGAAGGGGTCCAGCGGGAAAGTTTCCCCTACGAGCAGTACTTC.

This clonotype was seen repeatedly, ten times or more. The genes are TRBV5-1 and TRBJ2-1; possible D gene TRBD1, 6 bases. Germline loops: CDR1 SGHRS, CDR2 YFSETQ. V was shortened by 0 bases and J by 0 bases, with 10 bases between the two germline ends. The CDR3 extends over 16 amino acids. CDR3 bases: TGCGCCAGCAGCTTGGGAACAGGGCCCTCCTACAATGAGCAGTTCTTC. As protein: CASSLGTGPSYNEQFF.

This clonotype was seen ten or more times. The chain employs TRBV20-1 and TRBJ2-1; D gene ambiguous. Trimming cost V 1 base and J 0 bases, with 7 bases left between them. The CDR3 totals 14 residues. Germline CDR1 DFQATT, CDR2 SNEGSKA (reference sequence). DNA for the CDR3: TGCAGTGCTAGAGTTGTGTTCTCCTACAATGAGCAGTTCTTC. It yields the protein CSARVVFSYNEQFF.

There are many counts of this clonotype. This sequence joins TRBV28 and TRBJ2-5; tentatively, D is TRBD1 (6 bases). The CDR3 loop spans 14 amino acids. The V gene's germline CDR1 is MDHEN and CDR2 SYDVKM. V shed 7 bases and J shed 4 bases, with 16 bases lying between them. CDR3 DNA: TGTGCCAGCAACTTCGGGGACAAACGAGAGACCCAGTACTTC. It codes for CASNFGDKRETQYF.

This clonotype was recorded many times. A junction boundary mismatches the germline segment, possibly from a read error. V and J are TRBV5-1 and TRBJ2-3; 11 bases match TRBD2. The CDR3 loop spans 15 amino acids. CDR1 and CDR2 (germline): SGHRS, YFSETQ. The CDR3 protein is CASSLAGGPTDTQYF. CDR3 sequence (DNA): TGTGCCAGCAGTTTAGCGGGAGGGCCCACAGATACGCAGTATTTT.

This clonotype was picked up many times. This chain joins TRBV30 and TRBJ1-1; D is unresolved. CDR1 GTSNPN and CDR2 SVGIG come from the germline V gene (reference sequence). Trimming removed 0 bases at V and 0 bases at J, with 11 bases between. The CDR3 is 15 residues long. Here the CDR3 reads CAWSVGGSLNTEAFF. CDR3 coding DNA: TGTGCCTGGAGTGTTGGCGGATCTTTGAACACTGAAGCTTTCTTT.

The chain links TRBV6-6 to TRBJ2-2; 7 bases agree with TRBD2. The J segment lost 2 bases and the V segment lost 2 bases, leaving 8 bases of the junction unmatched. The CDR3 spans 17 residues. Germline CDR1 is MNHNY and CDR2 is SVGAGI (reference sequence). The CDR3 sequence: CASSYHGLDQNTGELFF. CDR3 DNA sequence: TGTGCCAGCAGTTACCACGGACTAGATCAAAACACCGGGGAGCTGTTTTTT.

This clonotype was recorded many times. V and J are TRBV6-6 and TRBJ1-1; D not certain. The CDR3 runs to 14 residues. Germline-derived CDR1 and CDR2 are MNHNY and SVGAGI (reference sequence). Trimming removed 2 bases at V and 0 bases at J, with 7 bases between. The CDR3 nucleotides read TGTGCCAGCAGTTACGCCCGGATGAACACTGAAGCTTTCTTT. Its translation is CASSYARMNTEAFF.

This clonotype came up many times. The gene calls are TRBV6-6 and TRBJ1-1, with D hard to call. The germline CDR1 and CDR2 sequences are MNHNY and SVGAGI (reference sequence). V dropped 2 bases and J dropped 8 bases, with 9 bases sitting between them. The CDR3 consists of 12 residues. The DNA for the CDR3 is TGTGCCAGCAGTTACGGCGGACGCGAAGCTTTCTTT. Translating it yields CASSYGGREAFF.